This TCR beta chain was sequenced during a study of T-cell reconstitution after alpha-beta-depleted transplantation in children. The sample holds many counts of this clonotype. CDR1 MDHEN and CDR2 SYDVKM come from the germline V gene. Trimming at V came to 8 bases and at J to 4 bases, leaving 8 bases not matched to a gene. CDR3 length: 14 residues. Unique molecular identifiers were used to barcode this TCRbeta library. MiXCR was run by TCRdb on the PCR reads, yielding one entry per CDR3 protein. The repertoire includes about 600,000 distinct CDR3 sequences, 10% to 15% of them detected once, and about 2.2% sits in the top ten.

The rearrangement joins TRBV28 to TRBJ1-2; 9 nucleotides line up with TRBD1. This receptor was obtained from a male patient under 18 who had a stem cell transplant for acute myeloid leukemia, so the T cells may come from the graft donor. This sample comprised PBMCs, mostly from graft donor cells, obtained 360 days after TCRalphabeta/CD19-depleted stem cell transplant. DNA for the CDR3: TGTGCCAGCTTCTCTGGGACAGGGATCTATGGCTACACCTTC. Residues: CASFSGTGIYGYTF.